Below are 12 T cell receptor beta chains sequenced from a single sample in a study of blood T cell repertoires in COVID-19. The data were produced by immunoSEQ multiplex PCR, yet TCRdb's version contains in-frame clones alone and is incomplete. This table holds fewer than 500,000 clones, roughly 87% found once. The sequencing sample was made of PBMCs or T cells enriched from blood (not recorded which). These TCRs come from a young woman who had recovered from COVID-19.

In its sample, this clone was seen once. The chain combines TRBV7-2 with TRBJ1-4; TRBD1 matches 7 bases. The CDR3 has 15 amino acids. Germline assignment: CDR1 SGHTA and CDR2 FQGNSA. With V trimmed by 4 bases and J by 3 bases, 5 bases remained unmatched. The CDR3 coding sequence is TGTGCCAGCAGCTCAAACAGGGGTCCTAATGAAAAACTGTTTTTT. Translated: CASSSNRGPNEKLFF.

This clone came up once. The chain is built from TRBV6-5 and TRBJ2-7; the D gene is possibly TRBD1 (5 bases). V was clipped by 2 bases and J by 1 base, with 12 bases between them. Germline-derived CDR1 and CDR2 are MNHEY and SVGAGI. The CDR3 runs to 15 residues. The chain's CDR3 is CASSYRFRQSYEQYF. CDR3 coding DNA: TGTGCCAGCAGTTACCGTTTTAGACAGTCCTACGAGCAGTACTTC.

The chain recombines TRBV3-1 (or the pseudogene TRBV3-2) with TRBJ2-5, with 10 bases identical to TRBD2. CDR1 is LGHDT, CDR2 YNNKEL, per germline (reference sequence). V lost 1 base and J lost 7; bases outside the gene matches: 6. There are 15 residues in the CDR3. The CDR3 is CASSQGSGGALTQYF. CDR3 bases: TGTGCCAGCAGCCAAGGAAGCGGGGGGGCCTTGACCCAGTACTTC.

The chain couples TRBV4-2 to TRBJ2-3, with TRBD1 matching 8 bases. The V gene end was trimmed by 3 bases and the J gene end by 1 base; junction bases not matched to a gene: 6. The CDR3 runs to 16 residues. Germline CDR1 LGHNA, CDR2 YNFKEQ. CDR3: CASSQGTGGRTDTQYF. CDR3 sequence (DNA): TGTGCCAGCAGCCAGGGGACAGGAGGCCGCACAGATACGCAGTATTTT.

The CDR3 DNA is TGTGCCAGCAGCTTGGGTCGGGACAGGGTCACCGGGGAGCTGTTTTTT. It yields the protein CASSLGRDRVTGELFF. J is TRBJ2-2 and V is TRBV5-4; 9 nucleotides match TRBD1. The length of the CDR3 is 16 residues. Germline CDR1 SGHNT, CDR2 YYREEE (reference sequence). V lost 0 bases, J lost 4 bases, and 4 bases stayed unmatched.

The chain is built from TRBV2 and TRBJ1-3; no reliable D call. The CDR3 loop spans 12 amino acids. Trimming took 6 bases from V and 4 from J, leaving 7 bases between them. In germline, CDR1 is SNHLY, CDR2 FYNNEI. The CDR3 here is CASSLMGNTIYF. CDR3 DNA: TGTGCCAGCAGCTTAATGGGAAACACCATATATTTT.

This chain uses TRBV6-5 with TRBJ2-1; TRBD2 matches 9 bases. Trimming at V came to 10 bases and at J to 5 bases, leaving 9 bases not matched to a gene. Germline loops: CDR1 MNHEY, CDR2 SVGAGI. The CDR3 extends over 14 amino acids. The CDR3 reads CATAGTSFDNEQFF. In nucleotides, the CDR3 is TGTGCCACTGCCGGGACTAGCTTTGACAATGAGCAGTTCTTC.

In its sample, this clone was seen once. V gene TRBV28 combines with J gene TRBJ1-1; maybe TRBD1 (5 bases). CDR3 length: 15 residues. V lost 8 bases, J lost 2 bases, and 18 bases lay in between. Germline assignment: CDR1 MDHEN and CDR2 SYDVKM. The DNA of the CDR3 is TGTGCCAGCCGGGGGGTGGGGACGGGAAACACTGAAGCTTTCTTT. It is translated as CASRGVGTGNTEAFF. Looking up the rest from reference TRBV28 and TRBJ1-1 gives the full variable domain: DVKVTQSSRYLVKRTGEKVFLECVQDMDHENMFWYRQDPGLGLRLIYFSYDVKMKEKGDIPEGYSVSREKKERFSLILESASTNQTSMYLCASRGVGTGNTEAFFGQGTRLTVV.

V usage is TRBV2 and J usage is TRBJ1-5; TRBD1 is a possible D gene (6 bases). Germline V gene sequence: CDR1 SNHLY, CDR2 FYNNEI. Trimming took off 3 bases at V and 5 bases at J, with 23 bases between the two ends. The CDR3 contains 18 residues. The CDR3 nucleotides are TGTGCCAGCAGTGATGCACCCGAGAGGAGGGGGGGGTATCAGCCCCAGCATTTT. It translates to CASSDAPERRGGYQPQHF. Together with reference TRBV2 and TRBJ1-5, the CDR3 gives the full variable domain: EPEVTQTPSHQVTQMGQEVILRCVPISNHLYFYWYRQILGQKVEFLVSFYNNEISEKSEIFDDQFSVERPDGSNFTLKIRSTKLEDSAMYFCASSDAPERRGGYQPQHFGDGTRLSIL.

V is TRBV2 and J is TRBJ1-1; D ambiguous. The length of the CDR3 is 12 residues. The germline CDR1 and CDR2 sequences are SNHLY and FYNNEI. Trimming left V 2 bases short and J 4 bases short, with 5 bases between. The CDR3 here is CASSEQRTEAFF. CDR3 nucleotides: TGTGCCAGCAGTGAACAGCGCACTGAAGCTTTCTTT.

This clone was observed once. The chain recombines TRBV5-1 with TRBJ1-1; no clear D gene. The CDR3 covers 13 residues. Germline V gene sequence: CDR1 SGHRS, CDR2 YFSETQ. The ends were cut back, 2 bases at V and 2 bases at J, with 7 bases in the middle. The DNA for the CDR3 is TGCGCCAGCAGCTTCCAGGATAACACTGAAGCTTTCTTT. It translates to CASSFQDNTEAFF. Looking up the rest from reference TRBV5-1 and TRBJ1-1 gives the full variable domain: KAGVTQTPRYLIKTRGQQVTLSCSPISGHRSVSWYQQTPGQGLQFLFEYFSETQRNKGNFPGRFSGRQFSNSRSEMNVSTLELGDSALYLCASSFQDNTEAFFGQGTRLTVV.

This rearrangement joins TRBV13 to TRBJ1-1; D is undetermined. V was pared by 5 bases and J by 5 bases, with 9 bases between. This CDR3 has 12 residues. Germline V gene sequence: CDR1 PRHDT, CDR2 FYEKMQ (reference sequence). The CDR3 here is CASSPERTEAFF. The CDR3 DNA sequence: TGTGCCAGCAGCCCCGAGCGGACTGAAGCTTTCTTT.